The TCR beta chain under discussion was sequenced for a study of graft-versus-host responses after intestinal transplantation. Overall study: Recipients were given multivisceral, liver-intestinal, or isolated intestinal transplants. Anti-thymocyte globulin induction preceded about three years of tacrolimus and steroid maintenance in all recipients.

The V gene's germline CDR1 is MNHEY and CDR2 SVGAGI. This CDR3 comprises 15 residues. Between the trimmed V and J ends, which lost 5 bases and 2 bases, there was a span of 16 bases. Repertoires were generated with immunoSEQ multiplex PCR, while TCRdb's copy carries only in-frame clones and drops some. Of around 77,000 clones in the sample, just under 95% are singletons; the top ten hold around 0.54%. Remarks on this clone: Its antigen is as yet unknown.

The clonotype comes from a human donor who received an intestinal transplant. The rearrangement links TRBV6-5 to TRBJ2-7, with D perhaps matching TRBD1 or TRBD2 (5 bases each). Sample: unstimulated CD8+ T cells sorted from spleen or lymph node cells, taken before intestinal transplant. CDR3: CASSPPGTDPYEQYF. CDR3 DNA: TGTGCCAGCAGTCCTCCCGGGACGGATCCCTACGAGCAGTACTTC.